The T cell receptor beta chain under discussion was sequenced for a study of blood T cells in healthy people across ages. Points from the study as a whole: TCR beta diversity per million T cells fell roughly linearly with age. Investigators treated diversity estimates from one million T cells as underestimates. Compared with aged donors, long-lived donors showed fewer expanded clones, suggesting selection.

PBMCs numbering at least 6 million were isolated per sample. It was with a sample-barcoded 5' primer and a J-beta primer mix that a second PCR of roughly 6 to 11 cycles was run. TCRdb re-analysed the 5' RACE reads in MiXCR, keeping a single row per CDR3 protein. Of roughly 1,700,000 distinct CDR3 sequences in the sample, roughly 27% were seen once. In the case of this clonotype: Antigen specificity is unknown.

The sequence was collected from a woman younger than 45 in good health. Sequenced material: blood.

Written as DNA, the CDR3 is TGCAGCGTTGATTGGGCAGGGATGGAGACCCAGTACTTC. Protein: CSVDWAGMETQYF. The rearrangement joins TRBV29-1 to TRBJ2-7; possible D gene TRBD1, 5 bases. The assigned J gene may be wrong: the sequence end matches TRBJ2-5 better. The CDR3 totals 13 residues. Germline CDR1 is SQVTM and CDR2 is ANQGSEA.